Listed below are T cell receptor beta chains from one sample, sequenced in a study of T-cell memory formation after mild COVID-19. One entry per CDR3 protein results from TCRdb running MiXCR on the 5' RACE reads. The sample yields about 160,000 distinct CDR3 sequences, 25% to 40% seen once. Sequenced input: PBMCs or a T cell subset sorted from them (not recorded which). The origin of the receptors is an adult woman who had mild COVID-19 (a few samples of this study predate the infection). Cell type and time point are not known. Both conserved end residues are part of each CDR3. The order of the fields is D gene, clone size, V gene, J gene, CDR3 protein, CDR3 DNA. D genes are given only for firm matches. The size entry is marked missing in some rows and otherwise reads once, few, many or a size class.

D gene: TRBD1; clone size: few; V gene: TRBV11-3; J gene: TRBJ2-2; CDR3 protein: CATQGYGELFF; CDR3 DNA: TGTGCCACACAGGGGTACGGGGAGCTGTTTTTT
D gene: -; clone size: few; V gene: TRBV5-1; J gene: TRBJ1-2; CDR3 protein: CASSLKPAYGYTF; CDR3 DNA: TGCGCCAGCAGCTTGAAGCCAGCCTATGGCTACACCTTC
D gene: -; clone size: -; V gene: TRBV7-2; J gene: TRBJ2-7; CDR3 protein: CASSLRDGDSYEQYF; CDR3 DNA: TGTGCCAGCAGCCTCCGGGACGGAGACTCCTACGAGCAGTACTTC
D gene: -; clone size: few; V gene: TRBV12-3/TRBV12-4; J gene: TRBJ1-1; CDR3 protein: CASSIYGKDTEAFF; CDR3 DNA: TGTGCCAGCAGTATTTACGGCAAAGACACTGAAGCTTTCTTT
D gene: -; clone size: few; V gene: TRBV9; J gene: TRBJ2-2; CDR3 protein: CASSDGPNTGELFF; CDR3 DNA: TGTGCCAGCAGCGACGGGCCCAACACCGGGGAGCTGTTTTTT
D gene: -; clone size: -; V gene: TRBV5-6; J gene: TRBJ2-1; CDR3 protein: CASSLGRGRAEQFF; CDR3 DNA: TGTGCCAGCAGCTTGGGGAGGGGGAGGGCTGAGCAGTTCTTC
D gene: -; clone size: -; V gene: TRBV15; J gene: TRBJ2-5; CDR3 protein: CATSYRAQETQYF; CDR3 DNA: TGTGCCACCAGTTACAGGGCTCAAGAGACCCAGTACTTC
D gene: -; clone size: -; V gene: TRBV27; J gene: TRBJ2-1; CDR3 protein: CASSLRTLGNEQFF; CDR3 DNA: TGTGCCAGCAGTTTGAGGACTTTGGGTAATGAGCAGTTCTTC
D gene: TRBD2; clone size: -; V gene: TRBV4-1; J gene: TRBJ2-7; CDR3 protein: CASSQLPGLAQYEQYF; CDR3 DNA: TGCGCCAGCAGCCAGTTGCCGGGACTAGCGCAATACGAGCAGTACTTC
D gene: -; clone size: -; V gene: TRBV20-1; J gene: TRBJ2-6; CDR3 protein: CSATGASGANVLTF; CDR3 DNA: TGCAGTGCTACAGGGGCCTCTGGGGCCAACGTCCTGACTTTC
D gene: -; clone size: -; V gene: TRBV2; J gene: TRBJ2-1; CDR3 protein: CASMDSYNEQFF; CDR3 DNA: TGTGCCAGCATGGACTCCTACAATGAGCAGTTCTTC
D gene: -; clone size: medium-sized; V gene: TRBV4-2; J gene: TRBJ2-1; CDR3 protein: CASSQAPRGTYNEQFF; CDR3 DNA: TGTGCCAGCAGCCAAGCTCCCAGAGGCACCTACAATGAGCAGTTCTTC
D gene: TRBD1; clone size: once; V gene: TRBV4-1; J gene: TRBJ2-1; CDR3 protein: CASSLLGTGTAYNEQFF; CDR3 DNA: TGCGCCAGCAGCCTACTAGGGACCGGGACAGCCTACAATGAGCAGTTCTTC
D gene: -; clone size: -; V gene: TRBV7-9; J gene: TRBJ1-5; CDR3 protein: CASSLDRQPQHF; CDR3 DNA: TGTGCCAGCAGCTTAGATCGCCAGCCCCAGCATTTT
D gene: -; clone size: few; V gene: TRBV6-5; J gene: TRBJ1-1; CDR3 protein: CASSYTYGARREAFF; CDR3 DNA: TGTGCCAGCAGTTACACCTACGGAGCACGCCGTGAAGCTTTCTTT
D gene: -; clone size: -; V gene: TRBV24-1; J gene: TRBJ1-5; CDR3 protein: CATSDGHSNQPQHF; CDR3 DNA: TGTGCCACCAGTGATGGACATAGCAATCAGCCCCAGCATTTT
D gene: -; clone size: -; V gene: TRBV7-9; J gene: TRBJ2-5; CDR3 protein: CASSLVQVQETQYF; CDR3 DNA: TGTGCCAGCAGCTTAGTACAGGTCCAAGAGACCCAGTACTTC
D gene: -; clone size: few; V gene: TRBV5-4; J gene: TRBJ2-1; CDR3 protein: CASSPGGGVPRDEQFF; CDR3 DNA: TGTGCCAGCAGCCCCGGCGGCGGGGTCCCCCGGGATGAGCAGTTCTTC
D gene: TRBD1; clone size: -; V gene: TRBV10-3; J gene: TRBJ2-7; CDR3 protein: CAISDSQPGQPPYEQYF; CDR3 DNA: TGTGCCATCAGTGACTCTCAACCGGGACAGCCTCCCTACGAGCAGTACTTC
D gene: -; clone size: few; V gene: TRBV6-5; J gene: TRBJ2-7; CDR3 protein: CASNDGDSTYEQYF; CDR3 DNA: TGTGCCAGCAACGACGGGGACTCTACCTACGAGCAGTACTTC
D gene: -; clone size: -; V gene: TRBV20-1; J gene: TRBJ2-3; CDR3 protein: CSARQTGRSLTDTQYF; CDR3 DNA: TGCAGTGCTAGACAAACGGGGCGGAGCCTCACAGATACGCAGTATTTT
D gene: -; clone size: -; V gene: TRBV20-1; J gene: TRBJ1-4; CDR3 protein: CSSRPGGDEKLFF; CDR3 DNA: TGCAGTTCACGTCCTGGGGGGGATGAAAAACTGTTTTTT
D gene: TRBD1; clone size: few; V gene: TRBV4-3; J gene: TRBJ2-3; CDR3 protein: CASRARQGGTDTQYF; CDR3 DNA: TGCGCCAGCAGGGCTAGACAGGGTGGCACAGATACGCAGTATTTT
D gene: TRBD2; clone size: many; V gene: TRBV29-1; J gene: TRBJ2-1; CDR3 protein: CSVLAGIDSYNEQFF; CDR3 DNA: TGCAGCGTATTAGCGGGGATCGACTCCTACAATGAGCAGTTCTTC
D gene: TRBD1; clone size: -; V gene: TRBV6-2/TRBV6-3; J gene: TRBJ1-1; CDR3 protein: CASRDRVTEAFF; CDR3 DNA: TGTGCCAGCAGGGACAGGGTCACTGAAGCTTTCTTT
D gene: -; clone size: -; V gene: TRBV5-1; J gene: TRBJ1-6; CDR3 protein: CASSLVFGYNSPLHF; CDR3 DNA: TGCGCCAGCAGCTTGGTGTTCGGTTATAATTCACCCCTCCACTTT
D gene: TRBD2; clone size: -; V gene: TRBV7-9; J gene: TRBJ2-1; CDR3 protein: CASSFPGTRSEQFF; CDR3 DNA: TGTGCCAGCAGCTTCCCCGGGACTAGGAGTGAGCAGTTCTTC
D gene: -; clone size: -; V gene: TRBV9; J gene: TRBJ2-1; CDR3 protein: CASSPWTANNEQFF; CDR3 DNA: TGTGCCAGCAGCCCATGGACAGCTAACAATGAGCAGTTCTTC
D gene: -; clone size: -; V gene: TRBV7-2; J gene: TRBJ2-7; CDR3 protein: CASSFTYEQYF; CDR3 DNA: TGTGCCAGCAGCTTTACTTACGAGCAGTACTTC
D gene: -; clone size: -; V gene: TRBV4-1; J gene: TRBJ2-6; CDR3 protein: CASSLGQTSGANVLTF; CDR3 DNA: TGCGCCAGCAGCCTGGGGCAGACTTCTGGGGCCAACGTCCTGACTTTC
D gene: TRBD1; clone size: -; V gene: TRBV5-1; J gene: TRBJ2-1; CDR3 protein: CASSPDRGYNEQFF; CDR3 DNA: TGCGCCAGCAGCCCGGACAGGGGATACAATGAGCAGTTCTTC
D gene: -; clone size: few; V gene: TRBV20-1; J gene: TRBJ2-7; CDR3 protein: CSARATSYEQYF; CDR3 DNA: TGCAGTGCTAGGGCTACCTCCTACGAGCAGTACTTC
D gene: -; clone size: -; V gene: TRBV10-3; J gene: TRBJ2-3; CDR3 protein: CAISEGLYPTDTQYF; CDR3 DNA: TGTGCCATCAGTGAGGGACTCTACCCCACAGATACGCAGTATTTT
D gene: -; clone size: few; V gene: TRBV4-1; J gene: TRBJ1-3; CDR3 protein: CASSTRAGVGNTIYF; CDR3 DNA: TGCGCCAGCAGTACCCGCGCGGGTGTGGGAAACACCATATATTTT
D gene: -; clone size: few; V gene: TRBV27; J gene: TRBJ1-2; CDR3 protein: CASSLNFEGYGYTF; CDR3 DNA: TGTGCCAGCAGTTTAAACTTTGAGGGGTATGGCTACACCTTC
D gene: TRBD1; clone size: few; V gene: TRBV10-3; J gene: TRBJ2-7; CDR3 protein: CAIRQGAYEQYF; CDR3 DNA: TGTGCCATCAGACAGGGGGCTTACGAGCAGTACTTC
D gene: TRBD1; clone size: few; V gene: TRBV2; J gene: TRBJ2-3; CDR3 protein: CASSYGQGPTPGTQYF; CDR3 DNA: TGTGCCAGCAGTTACGGACAGGGGCCAACCCCCGGTACGCAGTATTTT
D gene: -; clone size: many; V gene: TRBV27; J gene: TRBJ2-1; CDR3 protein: CASSLRPGTEQFF; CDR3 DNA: TGTGCCAGCAGTCTCCGGCCTGGGACTGAGCAGTTCTTC
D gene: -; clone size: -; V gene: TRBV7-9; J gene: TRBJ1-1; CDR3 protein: CASSFSRAAMNTEAFF; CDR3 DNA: TGTGCCAGCAGCTTCTCACGGGCGGCCATGAACACTGAAGCTTTCTTT
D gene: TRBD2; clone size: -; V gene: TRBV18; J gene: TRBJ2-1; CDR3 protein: CASSSSGGPSEQFF; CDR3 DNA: TGTGCCAGCTCTTCTAGCGGGGGGCCATCTGAGCAGTTCTTC
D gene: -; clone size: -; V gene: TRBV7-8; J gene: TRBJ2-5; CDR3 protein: CASSLAWGAQETQYF; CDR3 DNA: TGTGCCAGCAGCTTAGCTTGGGGGGCCCAAGAGACCCAGTACTTC
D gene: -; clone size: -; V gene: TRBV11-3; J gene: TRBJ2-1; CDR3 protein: CASSPEGISYNEQFF; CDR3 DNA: TGTGCCAGCAGCCCGGAGGGGATCTCCTACAATGAGCAGTTCTTC
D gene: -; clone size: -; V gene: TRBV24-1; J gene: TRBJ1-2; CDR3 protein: CATSASGVYGYTF; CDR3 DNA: TGTGCCACCAGTGCCTCAGGGGTCTATGGCTACACCTTC
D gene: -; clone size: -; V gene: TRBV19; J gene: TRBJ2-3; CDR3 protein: CASSILGAASTDTQYF; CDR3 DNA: TGTGCCAGTAGTATTTTGGGTGCAGCGAGCACAGATACGCAGTATTTT
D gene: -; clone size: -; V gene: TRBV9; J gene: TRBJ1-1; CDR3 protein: CASSVRGNSNTEAFF; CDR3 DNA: TGTGCCAGCAGCGTAAGGGGGAACTCGAACACTGAAGCTTTCTTT
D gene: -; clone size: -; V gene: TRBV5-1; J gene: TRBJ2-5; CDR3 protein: CASSPAVARGETQYF; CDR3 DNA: TGCGCCAGCAGCCCGGCGGTAGCCAGAGGGGAGACCCAGTACTTC
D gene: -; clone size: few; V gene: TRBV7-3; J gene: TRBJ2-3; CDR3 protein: CASSAWGIGDNTDTQYF; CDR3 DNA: TGTGCCAGCAGCGCCTGGGGCATCGGGGATAACACAGATACGCAGTATTTT
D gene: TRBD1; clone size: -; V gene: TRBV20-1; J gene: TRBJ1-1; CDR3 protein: CSAIHRGWNTEAFF; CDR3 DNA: TGCAGTGCTATTCACAGGGGATGGAACACTGAAGCTTTCTTT
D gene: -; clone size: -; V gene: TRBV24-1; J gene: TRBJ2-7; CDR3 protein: CATRQGSGEQYF; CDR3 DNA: TGTGCCACCAGGCAGGGCTCAGGGGAGCAGTACTTC
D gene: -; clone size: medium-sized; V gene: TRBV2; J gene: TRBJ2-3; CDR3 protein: CASSERMSRGDTQYF; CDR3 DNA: TGTGCCAGCAGTGAAAGGATGAGTCGGGGAGATACGCAGTATTTT
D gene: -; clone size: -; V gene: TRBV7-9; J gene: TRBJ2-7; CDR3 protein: CASSRNDRTYEQYF; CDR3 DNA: TGTGCCAGCAGCCGAAACGACAGGACCTACGAGCAGTACTTC
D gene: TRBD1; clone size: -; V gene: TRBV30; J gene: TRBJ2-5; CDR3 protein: CAWSKGTGGRETQYF; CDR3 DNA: TGTGCCTGGAGTAAAGGAACAGGGGGCAGGGAGACCCAGTACTTC
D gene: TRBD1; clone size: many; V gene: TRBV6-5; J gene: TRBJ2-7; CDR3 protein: CASSRDRAYEQYF; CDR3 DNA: TGCGCCAGCAGCCGGGACAGGGCCTACGAGCAGTACTTC
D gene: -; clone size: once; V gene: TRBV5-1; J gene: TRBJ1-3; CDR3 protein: CASSPGTLVSSGNTIYF; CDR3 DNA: TGCGCCAGCAGCCCAGGGACCCTTGTTTCCTCTGGAAACACCATATATTTT
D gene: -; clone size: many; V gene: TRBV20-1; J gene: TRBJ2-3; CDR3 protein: CSARDGTDTQYF; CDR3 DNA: TGCAGTGCTCGGGACGGCACAGATACGCAGTATTTT
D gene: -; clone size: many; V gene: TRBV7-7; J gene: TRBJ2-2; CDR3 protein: CAIVPQGNTGELFF; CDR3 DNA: TGTGCCATCGTCCCACAGGGGAACACCGGGGAGCTGTTTTTT